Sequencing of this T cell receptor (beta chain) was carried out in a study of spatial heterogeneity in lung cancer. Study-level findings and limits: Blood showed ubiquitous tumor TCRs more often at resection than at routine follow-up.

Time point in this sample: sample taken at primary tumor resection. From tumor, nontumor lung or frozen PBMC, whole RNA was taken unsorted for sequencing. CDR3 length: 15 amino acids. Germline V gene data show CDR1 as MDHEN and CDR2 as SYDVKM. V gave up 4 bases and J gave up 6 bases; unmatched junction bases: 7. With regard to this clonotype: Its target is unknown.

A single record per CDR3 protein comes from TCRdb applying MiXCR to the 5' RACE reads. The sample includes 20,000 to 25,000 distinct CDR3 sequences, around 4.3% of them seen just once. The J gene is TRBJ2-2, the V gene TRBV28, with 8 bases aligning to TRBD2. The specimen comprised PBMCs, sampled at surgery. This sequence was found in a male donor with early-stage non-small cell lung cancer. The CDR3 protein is CASSSHGGAAGELFF. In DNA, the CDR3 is TGTGCCAGCAGTTCCCACGGGGGGGCCGCCGGGGAGCTGTTTTTT.